This T cell receptor (beta chain) was retrieved from a study of cytomegalovirus exposure and HLA in healthy donors. From germline, CDR1 is MRHNA and CDR2 SNTAGT. This CDR3 is built from 14 residues. Trimming removed 2 bases at V and 5 bases at J, with 9 bases between. Study findings and constraints: Reported performance of the classifier showed diagnosis of cytomegalovirus status with high specificity and sensitivity. The dataset shows that most TCR sequences were rare, while some public TCRs occurred in many donors. Researchers catalogued some 160 TCR beta chains as cytomegalovirus-associated.

Sequencing was performed with immunoSEQ multiplex PCR; in TCRdb, only in-frame clones are kept and a portion is missing. The sample consists of 85,000 to 130,000 clones, about 85% of them appearing once. About this clone: Antigen: not known.

Material for sequencing was PBMCs. The chain is built from TRBV6-4 and TRBJ2-2; tentative D call: TRBD1 (6 bases). The sequence was collected from a woman aged 18-29 years in good health and CMV-seropositive. CDR3 sequence reads: CASSDGTTTGELFF. As DNA, the CDR3 is TGTGCCAGCAGTGACGGGACAACTACCGGGGAGCTGTTTTTT.